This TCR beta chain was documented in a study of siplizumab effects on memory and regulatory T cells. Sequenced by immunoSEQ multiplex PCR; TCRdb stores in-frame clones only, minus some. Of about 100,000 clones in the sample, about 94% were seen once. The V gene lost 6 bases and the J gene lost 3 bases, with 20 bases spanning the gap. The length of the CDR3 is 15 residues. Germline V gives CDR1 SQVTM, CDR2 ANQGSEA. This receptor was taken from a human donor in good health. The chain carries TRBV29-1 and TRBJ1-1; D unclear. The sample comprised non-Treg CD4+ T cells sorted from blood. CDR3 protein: CSVPRGLNGDTEAFF. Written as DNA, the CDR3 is TGCAGCGTCCCGAGAGGCTTAAATGGAGACACTGAAGCTTTCTTT.